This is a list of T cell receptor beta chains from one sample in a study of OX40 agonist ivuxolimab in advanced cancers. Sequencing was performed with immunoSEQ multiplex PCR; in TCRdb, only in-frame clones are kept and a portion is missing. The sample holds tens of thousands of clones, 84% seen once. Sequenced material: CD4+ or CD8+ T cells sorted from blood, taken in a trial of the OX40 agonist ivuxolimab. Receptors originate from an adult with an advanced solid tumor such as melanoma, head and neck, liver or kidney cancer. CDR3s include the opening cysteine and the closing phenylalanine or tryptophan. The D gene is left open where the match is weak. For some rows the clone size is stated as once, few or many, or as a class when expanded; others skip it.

CDR3: CASSLSQAGGANEQFF
DNA: TGTGCCAGCAGCTTATCCCAGGCCGGGGGGGCCAATGAGCAGTTCTTC
D: TRBD2
size: -
V: TRBV11-3
J: TRBJ2-1

CDR3: CASSISGETQYF
DNA: TGTGCCAGCAGTATCAGTGGGGAGACCCAGTACTTC
D: -
size: -
V: TRBV6-1
J: TRBJ2-5

CDR3: CASSHHYEKLFF
DNA: TGTGCCAGCAGCCACCATTATGAAAAACTGTTTTTT
D: -
size: once
V: TRBV7-2
J: TRBJ1-4

CDR3: CASIRVTEAFF
DNA: TGTGCCAGCATACGTGTTACTGAAGCTTTCTTT
D: -
size: -
V: TRBV6-6
J: TRBJ1-1

CDR3: CASSLESGQRGYTF
DNA: TGTGCCAGCAGCTTAGAAAGCGGGCAGCGGGGCTACACCTTC
D: -
size: -
V: TRBV7-9
J: TRBJ1-2

CDR3: CASSPKNGLNYGYTF
DNA: TGTGCCAGCTCACCTAAGAACGGATTAAACTATGGCTACACCTTC
D: -
size: -
V: TRBV18
J: TRBJ1-2

CDR3: CASSARGAENSPLHF
DNA: TGTGCCAGCAGCGCCCGGGGGGCTGAAAATTCACCCCTCCACTTT
D: -
size: -
V: TRBV11-2
J: TRBJ1-6

CDR3: CASSGGTLNTGELFF
DNA: TGTGCCAGCAGTGGCGGGACACTGAACACCGGGGAGCTGTTTTTT
D: -
size: -
V: TRBV2
J: TRBJ2-2

CDR3: CASSLDRVVNTEAFF
DNA: TGTGCCAGCAGCTTAGACAGGGTGGTGAACACTGAAGCTTTCTTT
D: -
size: -
V: TRBV7-9
J: TRBJ1-1

CDR3: CASRDAGTLNQPQHF
DNA: TGTGCCAGCAGGGATGCCGGGACCCTCAATCAGCCCCAGCATTTT
D: -
size: few
V: TRBV2
J: TRBJ1-5

CDR3: CASSSGQGAGWDNSPLHF
DNA: TGTGCCAGCAGTTCGGGACAGGGGGCTGGATGGGATAATTCACCCCTCCACTTT
D: TRBD1
size: -
V: TRBV28
J: TRBJ1-6

CDR3: CASSPGESADTQYF
DNA: TGTGCCAGCTCACCCGGGGAGAGCGCAGATACGCAGTATTTT
D: -
size: -
V: TRBV18
J: TRBJ2-3

CDR3: CASSTDGGGSRLDF
DNA: TGTGCCAGCAGCACAGATGGAGGGGGGAGTAGGCTGGACTTC
D: -
size: -
V: TRBV7-9
J: TRBJ2-7

CDR3: CASSPRQVLTYEQYF
DNA: TGTGCCAGCAGTCCCCGACAGGTTTTGACCTACGAGCAGTACTTC
D: -
size: -
V: TRBV27
J: TRBJ2-7

CDR3: CASSIEKGWNSPLHF
DNA: TGTGCCAGTAGTATAGAAAAGGGTTGGAATTCACCCCTCCACTTT
D: -
size: -
V: TRBV19
J: TRBJ1-6

CDR3: CASSQQGGTEAFF
DNA: TGCGCCAGCAGCCAACAGGGTGGCACTGAAGCTTTCTTT
D: -
size: once
V: TRBV5-1
J: TRBJ1-1

CDR3: CASSLYTGYTF
DNA: TGTGCCAGCAGTTTATATACGGGCTACACCTTC
D: -
size: -
V: TRBV28
J: TRBJ1-2

CDR3: CASSVEARGNYGYTF
DNA: TGTGCCAGCAGCGTAGAAGCGAGGGGGAACTATGGCTACACCTTC
D: -
size: -
V: TRBV9
J: TRBJ1-2

CDR3: CASSPLGNTIYF
DNA: TGTGCCAGCTCACCTTTGGGAAACACCATATATTTT
D: -
size: -
V: TRBV2
J: TRBJ1-3

CDR3: CASSPTSVTDTQYF
DNA: TGTGCCAGCAGCCCGACTAGCGTGACAGATACGCAGTATTTT
D: TRBD2
size: -
V: TRBV7-3
J: TRBJ2-3

CDR3: CASSLDVRTYGYTF
DNA: TGTGCCAGCAGCTTAGACGTGCGGACGTATGGCTACACCTTC
D: -
size: -
V: TRBV7-3
J: TRBJ1-2

CDR3: CASSSTIQGAGYGYTF
DNA: TGTGCCAGCAGTTCTACGATACAGGGGGCGGGTTATGGCTACACCTTC
D: TRBD1
size: once
V: TRBV6-5
J: TRBJ1-2

CDR3: CASSLGTLNTGELFF
DNA: TGTGCCAGCAGCTTAGGGACATTGAACACCGGGGAGCTGTTTTTT
D: -
size: -
V: TRBV7-2
J: TRBJ2-2

CDR3: CASSPDRTSNEKLFF
DNA: TGTGCCAGCAGCCCCGACAGAACCTCTAATGAAAAACTGTTTTTT
D: -
size: -
V: TRBV7-9
J: TRBJ1-4

CDR3: CASSLYAAGWNTEAFF
DNA: TGTGCCAGCAGTTTATATGCGGCAGGGTGGAACACTGAAGCTTTCTTT
D: -
size: -
V: TRBV28
J: TRBJ1-1

CDR3: CASSLAGSYEQYF
DNA: TGCGCCAGCAGCTTGGCGGGGTCCTACGAGCAGTACTTC
D: -
size: once
V: TRBV5-1
J: TRBJ2-7

CDR3: CASSESPGGPYGYTF
DNA: TGTGCCAGCAGTGAATCGCCCGGGGGCCCCTATGGCTACACCTTC
D: -
size: -
V: TRBV6-1
J: TRBJ1-2

CDR3: CASSVSGGASYGYTF
DNA: TGTGCCAGCAGTGTATCAGGGGGCGCGAGCTATGGCTACACCTTC
D: TRBD1
size: -
V: TRBV2
J: TRBJ1-2

CDR3: CASSWQGSTEAFF
DNA: TGTGCCAGCAGTTGGCAGGGGTCCACTGAAGCTTTCTTT
D: -
size: once
V: TRBV6-1
J: TRBJ1-1

CDR3: CASSPGQGANSPLHF
DNA: TGTGCCAGCAGCCCGGGACAGGGGGCTAATTCACCCCTCCACTTT
D: TRBD1
size: few
V: TRBV5-4
J: TRBJ1-6

CDR3: CASSPRETGNTEAFF
DNA: TGTGCCAGCAGCCCGAGGGAGACGGGGAACACTGAAGCTTTCTTT
D: -
size: -
V: TRBV7-2
J: TRBJ1-1

CDR3: CASSQVLNQPQHF
DNA: TGCGCCAGCAGCCAAGTCCTCAATCAGCCCCAGCATTTT
D: -
size: -
V: TRBV4-3
J: TRBJ1-5

CDR3: CASRAGFGYGYTF
DNA: TGTGCCAGCAGGGCAGGGTTTGGGTATGGCTACACCTTC
D: -
size: -
V: TRBV9
J: TRBJ1-2

CDR3: CASRPIGSYEQYF
DNA: TGTGCCAGCAGGCCGATCGGCTCCTACGAGCAGTACTTC
D: -
size: -
V: TRBV6-5
J: TRBJ2-7

CDR3: CASRRRLNTEAFF
DNA: TGTGCCAGCAGGCGGCGCCTGAACACTGAAGCTTTCTTT
D: -
size: -
V: TRBV28
J: TRBJ1-1

CDR3: CASSLTPSGVDEQFF
DNA: TGTGCCAGCAGCTTAACACCCAGCGGGGTTGATGAGCAGTTCTTC
D: TRBD2
size: -
V: TRBV11-2
J: TRBJ2-1

CDR3: CASSVGGSQETQYF
DNA: TGTGCCAGCAGCGTAGGGGGGTCACAAGAGACCCAGTACTTC
D: -
size: -
V: TRBV9
J: TRBJ2-5

CDR3: CASRLDRGPVLEQFF
DNA: TGTGCCAGCAGGCTTGACAGGGGGCCAGTCCTTGAGCAGTTCTTC
D: TRBD1
size: -
V: TRBV5-6
J: TRBJ2-1

CDR3: CASSYGQGEGKLFF
DNA: TGTGCCAGCAGCTACGGACAGGGGGAGGGAAAACTGTTTTTT
D: TRBD1
size: few
V: TRBV5-4
J: TRBJ1-4

CDR3: CASSLTGATNEKLFF
DNA: TGCGCCAGCAGCTTGACAGGTGCAACTAATGAAAAACTGTTTTTT
D: -
size: -
V: TRBV5-1
J: TRBJ1-4

CDR3: CASSFGQNTEAFF
DNA: TGCGCCAGCAGCTTCGGACAGAACACTGAAGCTTTCTTT
D: -
size: -
V: TRBV5-1
J: TRBJ1-1

CDR3: CASSPHGTGMFRNTGELFF
DNA: TGCGCCAGCAGCCCGCATGGGACAGGGATGTTTCGGAACACCGGGGAGCTGTTTTTT
D: TRBD1
size: -
V: TRBV5-1
J: TRBJ2-2

CDR3: CARSWDRGNENTIYF
DNA: TGTGCCAGAAGCTGGGACAGGGGAAATGAAAACACCATATATTTT
D: TRBD1
size: -
V: TRBV5-3
J: TRBJ1-3

CDR3: CAISRSQGETQYF
DNA: TGTGCCATCAGCCGGTCGCAAGGGGAGACCCAGTACTTC
D: -
size: -
V: TRBV10-3
J: TRBJ2-5

CDR3: CASSHDSEQYF
DNA: TGTGCCAGCTCACACGACAGCGAGCAGTACTTC
D: -
size: few
V: TRBV18
J: TRBJ2-7

CDR3: CASSPTGTGTRETQYF
DNA: TGTGCCAGCAGCCCGACCGGGACAGGGACAAGGGAGACCCAGTACTTC
D: TRBD1
size: -
V: TRBV7-8
J: TRBJ2-5

CDR3: CASSLGSSVTGANVLTF
DNA: TGTGCCAGCAGCTTAGGATCGTCGGTTACTGGGGCCAACGTCCTGACTTTC
D: -
size: -
V: TRBV7-8
J: TRBJ2-6

CDR3: CASSPGGATSNYGYTF
DNA: TGTGCCAGCAGTCCCGGGGGGGCAACTTCTAACTATGGCTACACCTTC
D: -
size: few
V: TRBV28
J: TRBJ1-2

CDR3: CAGGARGTYEQYF
DNA: TGTGCCGGAGGGGCGAGGGGGACCTACGAGCAGTACTTC
D: -
size: -
V: TRBV28
J: TRBJ2-7